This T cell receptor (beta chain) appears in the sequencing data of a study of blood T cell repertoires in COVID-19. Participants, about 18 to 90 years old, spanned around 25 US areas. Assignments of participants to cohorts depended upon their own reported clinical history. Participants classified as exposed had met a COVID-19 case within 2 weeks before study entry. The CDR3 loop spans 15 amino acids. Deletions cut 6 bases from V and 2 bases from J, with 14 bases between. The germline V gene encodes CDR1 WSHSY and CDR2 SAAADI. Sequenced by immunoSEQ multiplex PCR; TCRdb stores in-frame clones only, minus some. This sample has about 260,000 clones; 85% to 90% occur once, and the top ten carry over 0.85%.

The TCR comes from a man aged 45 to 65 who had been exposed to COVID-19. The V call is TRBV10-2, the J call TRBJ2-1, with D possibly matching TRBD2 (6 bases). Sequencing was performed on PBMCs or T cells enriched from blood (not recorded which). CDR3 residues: CASSRGAAAYNEQFF. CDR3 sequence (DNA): TGCGCCAGCAGCCGCGGGGCCGCAGCCTACAATGAGCAGTTCTTC.